This TCR beta chain was documented in a study of OX40 agonist ivuxolimab in advanced cancers. Concerning the study at large: Ivuxolimab was a fully human IgG2 agonistic monoclonal antibody targeting the costimulatory receptor OX40 (CD134). Intravenous ivuxolimab was administered to patients every 2 weeks at six dose levels: 0.01, 0.1, 0.3, 1.5, 3 and 10 mg/kg. Of the 50 to 55 dose-escalation patients, hepatocellular carcinoma was present in roughly 19, melanoma in around 15, renal cell carcinoma in 9 and head and neck cancer in 9. In the dose-escalation cohort, around 80% of patients were male, and the mean age was approximately 60 years with a range of roughly 20 to 80. Prior anti-PD-1, anti-PD-L1 or anti-CTLA-4 therapy was permitted, and 40% to 50% of dose-escalation patients had received checkpoint inhibitors. Three dose-escalation patients achieved partial responses, one with hepatocellular carcinoma and two with cutaneous melanoma. Peripheral TCRbeta sequencing was intended to test whether TCR sequence diversity was altered and clonal T-cell expansion was caused by ivuxolimab. The paper covers the monotherapy dose-escalation part of the phase I ivuxolimab trial, which included N ≈ 52 patients.

V and J are truncated by 4 bases and 7 bases respectively, leaving an intervening sequence of 6 bases. The CDR3 starts with the cysteine, ends with the phenylalanine, and has 11 residues. The read is trimmed to its CDR3 DNA, 33 bases read in frame from base 1. CDR1 is given as SGDLS and CDR2 as YYNGEE, both from the germline V gene. Study-wide findings and limitations: At doses from 0.1 to 3.0 mg/kg, clonal expansion was seen in both CD4+ and CD8+ blood T cells between baseline and week 6. After ivuxolimab, expanded clones were on average more numerous among CD8+ T cells than among CD4+ T cells. Low levels of normalized T-cell clonal expansion were also seen in some patients who did not respond. Partial responders in the 0.1-3.0 mg/kg groups had among the lowest normalized peripheral clonal expansion, especially among CD8+ T cells. The antigen specificity of the peripheral T cells that underwent clonal expansion was not determined.

Genomic DNA was isolated from the sorted cells so that the TCRbeta CDR3 region could be sequenced. TCRbeta CDR3 regions were sequenced using the immunoSEQ Assay. The table was pulled from immuneACCESS by TCRdb, which kept in-frame rearrangements only. Such tables lose some clones; where checked, under half of the loss comes from unresolved V genes, and the rest has no known cause. The table for this sample lists tens of thousands of clones; more than 70% of them were counted only once. The ten largest clonotypes hold over 8.5% of the sample. The trial excluded patients who had a history of autoimmune disease or were on systemic immunosuppression. Peripheral blood for TCR sequencing was collected from all dose cohorts at baseline, on cycle 4 day 1, and on cycle 7 day 1. Samples were obtained from an open-label, multicenter, first-in-human phase I dose-escalation trial of ivuxolimab. Adults with locally advanced or metastatic head and neck squamous cell, hepatocellular, melanoma or renal cell carcinoma were enrolled in the trial. CD4+ and CD8+ T cells were sorted separately from peripheral blood before TCR sequencing.

Points on this clone: It has no known antigen specificity. Nothing much larger sits one base from this clone, and base qualities are not available.

The V gene is TRBV9 and the J gene is TRBJ2-1; no D gene is confidently identified. The sequence came from an adult with an advanced solid tumor such as melanoma, head and neck, liver or kidney cancer. This specimen was CD4+ or CD8+ T cells sorted from blood, taken in a trial of the OX40 agonist ivuxolimab. The bases are TGTGCCAGCAGCCTCGAAAATGAGCAGTTCTTC. Its translation reads: CASSLENEQFF.